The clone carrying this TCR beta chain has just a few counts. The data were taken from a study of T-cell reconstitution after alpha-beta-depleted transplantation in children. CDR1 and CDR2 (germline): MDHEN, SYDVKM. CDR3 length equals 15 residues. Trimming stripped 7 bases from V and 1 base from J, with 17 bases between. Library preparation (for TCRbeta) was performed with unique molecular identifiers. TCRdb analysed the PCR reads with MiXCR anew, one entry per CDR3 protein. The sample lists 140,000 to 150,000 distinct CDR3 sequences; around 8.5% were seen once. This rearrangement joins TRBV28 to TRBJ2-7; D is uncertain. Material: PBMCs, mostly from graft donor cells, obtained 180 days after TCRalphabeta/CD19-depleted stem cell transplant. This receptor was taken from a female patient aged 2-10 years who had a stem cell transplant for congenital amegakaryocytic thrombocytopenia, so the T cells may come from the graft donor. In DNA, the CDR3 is TGTGCCAGCATCGCCGGGTCCACCACTTCCTACGAGCAGTACTTC. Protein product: CASIAGSTTSYEQYF.